Reported below is one TCR beta chain. The target antigen is unknown. The data were produced by immunoSEQ multiplex PCR, yet TCRdb's version contains in-frame clones alone and is incomplete. The sample gives more than 60,000 clones, 70% to 85% of which show up once; around 2.4% is in the top ten. Upon completion of about eleven days in culture, CD4+ T cells were isolated. Every participant took two doses of the BNT162b2 or mRNA-1273 vaccine. The study found no prior SARS-CoV-2 infection in the vaccine recipients, who tested negative for nucleocapsid antibodies. Trimming removed 5 bases from V and 0 bases from J, with 5 bases in between. The CDR3 contains 13 residues. This sample was taken from a study of vaccination effects on CD4 cells after COVID-19. For the study at large: Following the second dose by a median of 72 days, the post-vaccine samples were obtained.

Findings and caveats of the study: Convalescent patients were scarce in the study, and it lacked early post-infection timepoints. Long after vaccination, the clones induced by infection and by vaccine shrank markedly in size.

The specimen comprised CD4+ T cells from PBMCs cultured without peptide, sampled after COVID-19 vaccination. The chain carries TRBV12-3 or TRBV12-4 and TRBJ2-4; D ambiguous. The sequence derives from a human donor who received a COVID-19 vaccine. The CDR3 bases are TGTGCCAGCAGTCCCCGAGCCAAAAACATTCAGTACTTC. This gives the protein CASSPRAKNIQYF.